This is a list of T cell receptor beta chains from one sample in a study of T cell responses to AZD1222 COVID-19 vaccine. Here immunoSEQ multiplex PCR was the method, and the copy in TCRdb shows in-frame clones only, minus some. Altogether 90,000 to 110,000 clones are present, 90% to 95% being singletons, with the ten largest covering around 7.5%. The material sequenced was peripheral blood, taken on day 0 of AZD1222 vaccination. The receptors shown here come from an adult in good health. CDR3s include the opening cysteine and the closing phenylalanine or tryptophan.

TRBJ1-1	13	TRBV12-3/TRBV12-4	CASSFIVNTEAFF
TRBJ1-1	14	TRBV6-5	CASSYSLRNTEAFF
TRBJ1-2	11	TRBV19	CASKSRDGYTF
TRBJ2-1	11	TRBV29-1	CSVVGYNEQFF
TRBJ1-2	13	TRBV27	CASSLQGDYGYTF
TRBJ1-1	14	TRBV29-1	CSVALTGGNTEAFF
TRBJ1-1	16	TRBV7-8	CASSPSGGFVNTEAFF
TRBJ1-6	15	TRBV10-3	CAISPLEGYYSPLHF
TRBJ2-7	13	TRBV5-1	CASSLRGVHEQYF
TRBJ2-1	14	TRBV27	CASSQTLRGYEQFF
TRBJ2-7	11	TRBV7-2	CASSAAYEQYF
TRBJ1-5	16	TRBV18	CASSPRNRGGNQPQHF
TRBJ2-6	13	TRBV2	CATSWSGANVLTF
TRBJ2-5	16	TRBV7-9	CASSLLENQKGETQYF
TRBJ2-1	14	TRBV5-1	CASSLGTPGNEQFF
TRBJ1-3	15	TRBV6-5	CASSFTGGTGNTIYF
TRBJ1-1	13	TRBV7-8	CASSLARATEAFF
TRBJ1-5	15	TRBV30	CAWSPGEGSNQPQHF
TRBJ1-1	14	TRBV2	CASSFLEGNTEAFF
TRBJ1-4	13	TRBV5-1	CASSLAGERKLFF
TRBJ1-5	12	TRBV12-5	CASGQDRVTQHF
TRBJ1-4	15	TRBV7-9	CASSLGDRENEKLFF
TRBJ1-1	14	TRBV4-3	CASSQETVGGAAFF
TRBJ2-1	15	TRBV10-2	CASSVRDREGNEQFF
TRBJ1-1	14	TRBV5-4	CASSSLTVNTEAFF
TRBJ1-6	14	TRBV6-5	CASSYNGANSPLHF
TRBJ2-1	12	TRBV5-1	CASSLAVNEQFF
TRBJ2-5	16	TRBV4-3	CASSHSIGGPTETQYF
TRBJ2-7	15	TRBV11-2	CASSLGQGVVDEQYF
TRBJ1-1	12	TRBV29-1	CSVEGTTGEAFF
TRBJ1-5	15	TRBV6-5	CASSYDRGGNQPQHF
TRBJ1-2	16	TRBV9	CASSPHSVGRYYGYTF
TRBJ1-6	16	TRBV21-1	CASSGHNRENNSPLHF
TRBJ2-7	14	TRBV27	CASSLQGGPYEQYF
TRBJ2-1	14	TRBV7-9	CAAPSSLGNDEQFF
TRBJ2-2	12	TRBV30	CAWSSGAGELFF
TRBJ1-1	13	TRBV2	CASRGDRNTEAFF
TRBJ1-1	17	TRBV7-8	CASSTRRGISRNTEAFF
TRBJ2-7	14	TRBV7-2	CASSLAGGPYEQYF
TRBJ1-5	13	TRBV4-2	CASSQYLSGPQHF
TRBJ1-5	13	TRBV6-5	CASARPGTQPQHF
TRBJ1-5	13	TRBV19	CASSWQGNQPQHF
TRBJ2-7	15	TRBV6-5	CASRDRGFLDYEQYF
TRBJ1-1	12	TRBV11-2	CASSPDNTEAFF
TRBJ1-1	14	TRBV19	CASRVDWENTEAFF
TRBJ2-5	15	TRBV28	CASSPGTSGRETQYF
TRBJ1-5	16	TRBV21-1	CASSRGPAERDQPQHF
TRBJ2-5	17	TRBV7-2	CASSQTGGVGLQETQYF
TRBJ1-1	13	TRBV18	CASSPTEGTEAFF
TRBJ1-1	14	TRBV6-6	CASRWTGEGTEAFF
TRBJ2-2	13	TRBV9	CASSVGLPGELFF
TRBJ1-5	14	TRBV2	CASSERTADQPQHF
TRBJ1-6	15	TRBV6-5	CASSFMEGRDSPLHF